The entry below describes one TCR beta chain. Its antigen target is currently unknown. Base qualities are missing; no much larger clone stands one base away. At diagnosis, tumor, uninvolved tumor-adjacent lung and peripheral blood were collected and then preserved as a mix of FFPE and fresh-frozen material. For TCR repertoire profiling, blood samples were analyzed in the form of peripheral blood mononuclear cells. The data were obtained in a study of T cells in localized non-small cell lung cancer (dated by TCRdb to the early 2020s). As for the study more broadly: The study analyzed T cell repertoires of over 200 early-stage NSCLC patients, comparing tumors and uninvolved tumor-adjacent lungs. The mean age of the NSCLC patients was roughly 70 years, with 120 to 150 men and 100 to 110 women. The cohort comprised some 220 treatment-naïve NSCLC patients with resected, localized lung tumors.

The full study reports these points: The highest T cell clonality was observed in uninvolved tumor-adjacent lung, where clonality exceeded that of tumor, suggesting that antigenic responses were more focused in uninvolved tumor-adjacent lung. Longer overall survival was associated with higher T cell density in blood, whereas shorter survival was associated with higher clonality in adjacent lung. Of the top 100 tumor clones, a median of roughly 53 were detected in paired uninvolved adjacent lung; roughly 29 were also among that lung's top 100. Because of the exploratory design, TCR variables were selected using unadjusted p-values without false-discovery rate correction. Because multi-region tumor sequencing was not done, intratumor heterogeneity could not be ruled out.

Trimmed from V: 3 bases; trimmed from J: 5 bases; junction bases lacking a gene match: 8. CDR1 and CDR2 were assigned from the germline V gene (reference sequence) as MNHEY and SMNVEV. Inclusive of the bounding cysteine and phenylalanine, the CDR3 is 16 residues long. The retained sequence is limited to the CDR3, 48 bases, with the frame set at the first base. TCR beta CDR3 regions were sequenced from DNA using the immunoSEQ Assay. The authors' pipeline ran thus. T cell density was computed as TCR beta template counts normalized to usable DNA estimated by amplifying housekeeping genes. Richness was estimated with the preseqR package, extrapolating to 400,000 templates for PBMC samples and 120,000 templates for tissue samples. Clonality was defined as one minus Pielou's evenness. Tissue-enriched TCRs were identified through differential abundance testing performed on productive amino-acid clonotypes, with a minimum total count of 5 and an alpha of 0.1. The Jaccard Index and the Morisita Overlap Index were used to quantify repertoire overlap between compartments. TCR beta CDR3s were clustered by GLIPH together with public tetramer-defined viral CDR3s, and at least three viral sequences plus V-gene enrichment were required for viral motifs. The immuneACCESS repertoire file appears here via TCRdb, limited to in-frame rearrangements. These files lack a portion of the clones; in checked studies, under half of the deficit traces to unresolved V genes, and the cause of the others is not known. D and trimming were read from the DNA, whereas the V and J calls and clone size are those reported in that table. For this sample the table gives about 26,000 clones, of which over 70% were detected only once. The ten largest clones capture 9.5% to 10% of the sample.

The receptor was derived from a man between 40 and 70 years old with stage III squamous cell lung carcinoma. Here the sequenced sample was peripheral blood, taken before any cancer treatment. The V and J genes are TRBV27 and TRBJ2-2; the junction holds 8 bases that match TRBD2. The DNA is TGTGCCAGCAGTTTTACGGGGGGGATGGGAACCGGGGAGCTGTTTTTT. This translates into CASSFTGGMGTGELFF.